The next 17 T cell receptor beta chains were all read from a single sample in a study of identical twins. TCRdb re-derived calls from the 5' RACE reads in MiXCR, one entry per CDR3 protein. The sample carries around 500,000 distinct CDR3 sequences, 11% to 15% recorded once. The same data also contributed to another study, on yellow fever vaccine responses in identical twins.

Specimen: CD4+ T cells sorted from blood. These receptors were collected from a woman aged 18-29 years in good health.

This chain connects TRBV5-5 to TRBJ2-5; D ambiguous. V was cut by 3 bases and J by 7 bases, with 10 bases left in between. The CDR3 is 12 amino acids. Per germline, CDR1 SGHKS and CDR2 YYEKEE (reference sequence). CDR3 in amino acids: CASSSLIGTQYF. The CDR3 region has the DNA TGTGCCAGCAGCTCCCTTATTGGGACCCAGTACTTC.

The chain uses TRBV7-2 and TRBJ2-1; 9 positions agree with TRBD1. The V gene end was trimmed by 1 base and the J gene end by 6 bases; junction bases not matched to a gene: 1. CDR1 and CDR2 from the germline V gene are SGHTA and FQGNSA. The CDR3 extends over 14 amino acids. CDR3 residues: CASSLVDRGNEQFF. CDR3 nucleotide sequence: TGTGCCAGCAGCTTAGTGGACAGGGGCAATGAGCAGTTCTTC.

This clonotype was seen a handful of times. V and J are TRBV7-8 and TRBJ2-1, with 8 bases lining up with TRBD2. The germline CDR1 and CDR2 sequences are SGHVS and FQNEAQ. This CDR3 contains 17 residues. V was clipped by 5 bases and J by 4 bases; unmatched bases: 13. CDR3 nucleotide sequence: TGTGCCAGCAGCAGCGGGCTACTAGCGGACCTGTACAATGAGCAGTTCTTC. It encodes CASSSGLLADLYNEQFF.

The chain has TRBV29-1 and TRBJ2-1, with 11 bases fitting TRBD1. This CDR3 spans 14 amino acids. CDR1 SQVTM and CDR2 ANQGSEA come from the germline V gene. The ends lost 6 bases at V and 7 bases at J; junction bases unmatched: 8. The DNA of the CDR3 is TGCAGCGTCCTAACCGGGACAGGGGGGAATGAGCAGTTCTTC. Its translation is CSVLTGTGGNEQFF.

In its sample, this clonotype was seen a few times. The chain recombines TRBV20-1 with TRBJ2-7, with D possibly being TRBD1 or TRBD2 (5 bases each). This CDR3 has 16 amino acids. With 0 bases removed from V and 1 base from J, the gap between germline ends came to 16 bases. Germline loops: CDR1 DFQATT, CDR2 SNEGSKA (reference sequence). The DNA for the CDR3 is TGCAGTGCTAGAGATCCGGGGCGAAAGTTATCCTACGAGCAGTACTTC. Translation: CSARDPGRKLSYEQYF.

This clonotype was seen a few times. V and J are TRBV20-1 and TRBJ2-3; 7 bases are shared with TRBD2. The CDR3 runs to 11 residues. Germline V CDR1 and CDR2: DFQATT, SNEGSKA (reference sequence). CDR3 DNA sequence: TGCACGAGCGGGGCCGCAGATACGCAGTATTTT. This codes for CTSGAADTQYF.

Only one count was recorded for this clonotype. The chain has TRBV5-4 and TRBJ1-1, with D tentatively TRBD1 (6 bases). Germline-derived CDR1 and CDR2 are SGHNT and YYREEE (reference sequence). Trimming took 4 bases from V and 4 from J, leaving 14 bases between them. The CDR3 sequence is 14 residues long. This chain's CDR3 is CASSPDSQGTEAFF. DNA for the CDR3: TGTGCCAGCAGCCCGGACAGTCAGGGCACTGAAGCTTTCTTT.

This clonotype was seen only a few times. The chain combines TRBV7-2 with TRBJ1-1; D may be TRBD1 (5 bases). CDR1 SGHTA and CDR2 FQGNSA come from the germline V gene. V dropped 4 bases and J dropped 1 base, with 16 bases sitting between them. The CDR3 loop spans 16 amino acids. The CDR3 nucleotides read TGTGCCAGCAGCTCGTACTCCGGGACGGAGAACACTGAAGCTTTCTTT. Translated: CASSSYSGTENTEAFF.

Ten or more counts support this clonotype. The chain employs TRBV11-2 and TRBJ2-7; possible D gene TRBD2, 5 bases. This CDR3 has 14 residues. Germline V CDR1 and CDR2: SGHAT, FQNNGV. The V and J ends lost 8 bases and 0 bases respectively, with 14 bases between them. The CDR3 is CASSLWGVSYEQYF. The DNA of the CDR3 is TGTGCCAGCTCCCTTTGGGGAGTCTCCTACGAGCAGTACTTC.

This clonotype was counted a few times. J is TRBJ2-1 and V is TRBV4-1; 12 positions agree with TRBD2. The CDR3 is 18 residues long. Germline V lookup: CDR1 MGHRA, CDR2 YSYEKL. The ends lost 4 bases at V and 4 bases at J; junction bases unmatched: 11. CDR3 amino acids: CASSRDVSGLAGYNEQFF. DNA of the CDR3: TGCGCCAGCAGCCGAGACGTTTCCGGACTAGCGGGGTACAATGAGCAGTTCTTC.

This clonotype occurred a few times. The J gene is TRBJ1-2, the V gene TRBV20-1; 9 bases are shared with TRBD1. Trimming took 5 bases from V and 6 from J; bases not matched to a gene: 10. This CDR3 is 14 amino acids long. Germline assignment: CDR1 DFQATT and CDR2 SNEGSKA (reference sequence). The CDR3 sequence is CSAASGTGLHGYTF. The CDR3 region has the DNA TGCAGTGCTGCCTCCGGGACAGGGCTCCATGGCTACACCTTC.

This clonotype was picked up a small number of times. The chain employs TRBV5-1 and TRBJ1-1, with D uncertain. Trimming stripped 4 bases from V and 0 bases from J, with 10 bases between. Germline values: CDR1 SGHRS, CDR2 YFSETQ. This CDR3 contains 14 residues. The CDR3 DNA is TGCGCCAGCAGCCCTATTCCCCTGAACACTGAAGCTTTCTTT. This translates into CASSPIPLNTEAFF.

This chain links TRBV28 with TRBJ2-5; possible D gene TRBD2, 6 bases. The V end lost 3 bases, the J end lost 1 base, and 12 bases lay between the germline ends. This CDR3 contains 15 residues. Looked up from germline, CDR1 is MDHEN and CDR2 is SYDVKM. CDR3 in amino acids: CASSFGGMGQETQYF. The DNA of the CDR3 is TGTGCCAGCAGTTTTGGGGGGATGGGCCAAGAGACCCAGTACTTC.

This clonotype was found a few times. CDR3 amino acids: CASSLSPPQETQYF. CDR3 DNA sequence: TGTGCCAGCAGTTTATCTCCCCCCCAAGAGACCCAGTACTTC. This chain links TRBV28 with TRBJ2-5; unclear D gene. This CDR3 spans 14 amino acids. Germline lookup yields CDR1 MDHEN and CDR2 SYDVKM. The V and J ends lost 1 base and 1 base respectively, with 7 bases between them. The variable domain in full, completed from reference TRBV28 and TRBJ2-5, reads DVKVTQSSRYLVKRTGEKVFLECVQDMDHENMFWYRQDPGLGLRLIYFSYDVKMKEKGDIPEGYSVSREKKERFSLILESASTNQTSMYLCASSLSPPQETQYFGPGTRLLVL.

This clonotype has just a few counts. V usage is TRBV20-1 and J usage is TRBJ2-5; 12 bases agree with TRBD2. Germline assignment: CDR1 DFQATT and CDR2 SNEGSKA (reference sequence). CDR3 length: 16 amino acids. V dropped 3 bases and J dropped 1; count of bases not matched to a gene: 6. The CDR3 DNA reads TGCAGTGCTAGCCCTAGCGGGGGGGCCGGCCAAGAGACCCAGTACTTC. The encoded protein is CSASPSGGAGQETQYF.

The V call is TRBV18, the J call TRBJ1-2; D perhaps matches TRBD1 (6 bases). Per the germline V gene, CDR1 is KGHSH and CDR2 is LQKENI. The CDR3 spans 14 residues. V dropped 3 bases and J dropped 5 bases, with 13 bases sitting between them. In DNA, the CDR3 is TGTGCCAGCTCACCGGGGGGCCCGGGGTATGGCTACACCTTC. It is translated as CASSPGGPGYGYTF. Combining the CDR3 with reference TRBV18 and TRBJ1-2 gives the whole variable domain NAGVMQNPRHLVRRRGQEARLRCSPMKGHSHVYWYRQLPEEGLKFMVYLQKENIIDESGMPKERFSAEFPKEGPSILRIQQVVRGDSAAYFCASSPGGPGYGYTFGSGTRLTVV.

This chain joins TRBV28 and TRBJ2-7, with a possible D match to TRBD1 (5 bases). The CDR3 sequence is 13 residues long. Deletions cut 8 bases from V and 5 bases from J, with 16 bases between. Germline V gene data show CDR1 as MDHEN and CDR2 as SYDVKM. CDR3 coding DNA: TGTGCCAGCTTCAGGCAGGGCGGCCACGAGCAGTACTTC. It is translated as CASFRQGGHEQYF.